This T cell receptor (beta chain) was profiled in a study of blood T cell repertoires in COVID-19. Study-level information: Sample material is recorded as cDNA or gDNA derived from T cells, B-cell-depleted T cells, or PBMCs.

Per the original methods: Nucleated cell counts were estimated from reference gene primer amplification. Assay used: immunoSEQ multiplex PCR; TCRdb lists only in-frame clones, some missing. V, J and clone size are those of that table, while D and trimming were read from the DNA. This sample has 300,000 to 450,000 clones, with about 88% found just once. The CDR3 runs 12 residues. V was cut by 1 base and J by 5 bases, with 6 bases left in between. Per germline, CDR1 SGDLS and CDR2 YYNGEE. The source of this sequence is a woman younger than 30 who had recovered from COVID-19. This chain connects TRBV9 to TRBJ1-2; D is unresolved. The sequenced sample was PBMCs or T cells enriched from blood (not recorded which). The CDR3 loop reads CASSVTEYGYTF. The CDR3 DNA sequence: TGTGCCAGCAGCGTAACAGAGTATGGCTACACCTTC.